This passage covers 22 T cell receptor beta chains from one sample sequenced in a study of blood T cell repertoires in COVID-19. The data were produced by immunoSEQ multiplex PCR, yet TCRdb's version contains in-frame clones alone and is incomplete. Of about 210,000 clones in the sample, roughly four fifths were seen once. Input material: peripheral blood. The receptors were sampled from a middle-aged woman with acute or convalescent COVID-19.

This sequence joins TRBV29-1 and TRBJ2-1; TRBD1 is a possible D gene (5 bases). The CDR3 covers 12 residues. V was pared by 8 bases and J by 6 bases, with 14 bases between. The germline gives CDR1 SQVTM, CDR2 ANQGSEA. The CDR3 loop is CSLMGRGNEQFF. The CDR3 nucleotides are TGCAGCCTGATGGGTAGGGGCAATGAGCAGTTCTTC.

The J gene is TRBJ1-3, the V gene TRBV12-3 or TRBV12-4; D is unresolved. This CDR3 region has 12 residues. V was pared by 4 bases and J by 8 bases, with 9 bases between. The CDR3 DNA sequence: TGTGCCAGCAGTTCCCCCCGTGACACCATATATTTT. Translating gives CASSSPRDTIYF.

This chain joins TRBV11-2 and TRBJ2-1, with 9 bases fitting TRBD1. Unmatched junction bases numbered 8, after V lost 5 bases and J lost 6 bases. The CDR3 has 15 amino acids. The germline gives CDR1 SGHAT, CDR2 FQNNGV. The CDR3 DNA sequence: TGTGCCAGCAGCCCACGACAGGGGGAGGTCAATGAGCAGTTCTTC. Amino acid sequence: CASSPRQGEVNEQFF.

The genes are TRBV7-2 and TRBJ2-7; 11 nucleotides line up with TRBD2. V shed 4 bases, J shed 7 bases, and the junction held 9 bases outside the gene matches. Germline CDR1 is SGHTA and CDR2 is FQGNSA. The CDR3 totals 15 residues. The CDR3 DNA is TGTGCCAGCAGCTCCGGGACTAGCGGCCTAAGGGAGCAGTACTTC. Translation gives CASSSGTSGLREQYF.

The chain employs TRBV6-1 and TRBJ2-3, with 9 bases identical to TRBD2. The CDR3 spans 19 residues. V trimming: 0 bases; J trimming: 0 bases; junction bases outside the gene matches: 10. In germline, CDR1 is MNHNS, CDR2 SASEGT. CDR3 bases: TGTGCCAGCAGTGAAGCTCCGGCTAGCGGGACACCTAGCACAGATACGCAGTATTTT. Protein: CASSEAPASGTPSTDTQYF.

This clone has a handful of counts. The chain is built from TRBV27 and TRBJ2-7; 7 nucleotides match TRBD2. Germline CDR1 MNHEY, CDR2 SMNVEV (reference sequence). V lost 3 bases, J lost 4 bases, and 6 bases stayed unmatched. The CDR3 length is 14 residues. The DNA of the CDR3 is TGTGCCAGCAGTTTGGGGGGGACGCTTTACGAGCAGTACTTC. Protein: CASSLGGTLYEQYF.

V gene TRBV21-1 combines with J gene TRBJ1-2; the DNA was not used to check the table's D call, TRBD1. TRBV21-1 is marked as a pseudogene. This CDR3 region has 13 residues. CDR3 in DNA: TGTGCCAGCAGCAACTGCAGGGGCGGTGGCTACACCTTC. Protein product: CASSNCRGGGYTF.

This clone showed up just once. The V call is TRBV6-5, the J call TRBJ2-2, with 8 bases lining up with TRBD2. Germline loops: CDR1 MNHEY, CDR2 SVGAGI. V shed 2 bases and J 4 bases; nucleotides not matched to a gene: 6. The CDR3 spans 16 residues. Here the CDR3 DNA reads TGTGCCAGCAGTTACGGCGGGGGGCGGTCCACCGGGGAGCTGTTTTTT. This gives the protein CASSYGGGRSTGELFF.

In this sample, this clone turned up a few times. The same CDR3 is also encoded by other DNA sequences in this sample. The chain recombines TRBV19 with TRBJ1-3; 7 bases match TRBD1. The ends lost 3 bases at V and 0 bases at J; junction bases unmatched: 5. The CDR3 runs 16 residues. Germline CDR1 reads LNHDA; CDR2 reads SQIVND (reference sequence). The CDR3 nucleotides are TGTGCCAGTAGTATGGGCCGGGACAGCTCTGGAAACACCATATATTTT. Translating it yields CASSMGRDSSGNTIYF.

This clone was detected once. The chain couples TRBV18 to TRBJ2-7; tentatively, D is TRBD2 (7 bases). Germline lookup yields CDR1 KGHSH and CDR2 LQKENI. CDR3 length equals 16 residues. V was pared by 2 bases and J by 6 bases, with 20 bases between. CDR3 DNA sequence: TGTGCCAGCTCACCAAGCTCTGGCGGGGGCTCGTTCGAGCAGTACTTC. It specifies CASSPSSGGGSFEQYF.

This chain joins TRBV18 and TRBJ1-5, with D possibly being TRBD1 (5 bases). The V gene's germline CDR1 is KGHSH and CDR2 LQKENI. The CDR3 has 15 residues. With 6 bases removed from V and 2 bases from J, the gap between germline ends came to 14 bases. This chain's CDR3 is CASSNDGGRNQPQHF. The CDR3, as DNA: TGTGCCAGCTCTAATGACGGGGGACGCAATCAGCCCCAGCATTTT.

In its sample, this clone was seen a few times. The chain is built from TRBV11-3 and TRBJ2-5; TRBD1 matches at 8 bases. The germline gives CDR1 SGHNT, CDR2 YENEEA. This CDR3 region has 12 residues. J was trimmed by 4 bases and V by 5 bases; bases with no gene match: 0. CDR3 protein: CASSDRGETQYF. In DNA, the CDR3 is TGTGCCAGCAGCGACAGGGGAGAGACCCAGTACTTC.

The V and J genes are TRBV5-4 and TRBJ2-2; weak D call: TRBD1 (7 bases). V lost 4 bases, J lost 3 bases, and 19 bases lay in between. This CDR3 is built from 17 residues. The germline CDR1 and CDR2 sequences are SGHNT and YYREEE (reference sequence). CDR3 coding DNA: TGTGCCAGCAGCCCGGGGGCGACAGGGCGAGACACCGGGGAGCTGTTTTTT. Protein sequence: CASSPGATGRDTGELFF.

The rearrangement joins TRBV5-1 to TRBJ2-6; TRBD1 might be the D (5 bases). Germline V CDR1 and CDR2: SGHRS, YFSETQ. This CDR3 is 15 amino acids long. V was pared by 0 bases and J by 2 bases, with 6 bases between. CDR3 in amino acids: CASSLGGPGANVLTF. Written as DNA, the CDR3 is TGCGCCAGCAGCTTGGGGGGCCCTGGGGCCAACGTCCTGACTTTC.

This chain connects TRBV5-1 to TRBJ2-1; tentative D call: TRBD2 (6 bases). Per germline, CDR1 SGHRS and CDR2 YFSETQ. V was cut by 1 base and J by 7 bases, with 15 bases left in between. The CDR3 is made up of 15 amino acids. The CDR3 sequence: CASSLYQGGGNEQFF. Written as DNA, the CDR3 is TGCGCCAGCAGCTTGTATCAGGGAGGCGGGAATGAGCAGTTCTTC.

The rearrangement uses TRBV5-6 and TRBJ1-5; possibly TRBD1 for D (5 bases). Trimming shortened V by 5 bases and J by 5 bases, and 17 bases separated the two germline ends. CDR3 length: 15 amino acids. CDR1 and CDR2 (germline): SGHDT, YYEEEE. CDR3 sequence reads: CASSSKSQGHQPQHF. The DNA for the CDR3 is TGTGCCAGCAGTTCAAAAAGCCAGGGTCATCAGCCCCAGCATTTT.

This chain connects TRBV2 to TRBJ1-1, with 7 bases lining up with TRBD1. Germline V gene data show CDR1 as SNHLY and CDR2 as FYNNEI. The CDR3 has 14 amino acids. V gave up 8 bases and J gave up 1 base; unmatched junction bases: 7. The CDR3 DNA is TGTGCCAGCGGAAAGAGACAGGGGAACACTGAAGCTTTCTTT. It encodes CASGKRQGNTEAFF. Using reference TRBV2 and TRBJ1-1 for the parts outside the CDR3, the full variable domain is EPEVTQTPSHQVTQMGQEVILRCVPISNHLYFYWYRQILGQKVEFLVSFYNNEISEKSEIFDDQFSVERPDGSNFTLKIRSTKLEDSAMYFCASGKRQGNTEAFFGQGTRLTVV.

This chain joins TRBV30 and TRBJ2-2, with 8 bases lining up with TRBD2. Per the germline V gene, CDR1 is GTSNPN and CDR2 is SVGIG (reference sequence). This CDR3 contains 15 residues. With V trimmed by 4 bases and J by 7 bases, 11 bases remained unmatched. CDR3 bases: TGTGCCTGGATATCGGGAGGGCCGTTAGTCGGGGAGCTGTTTTTT. Its protein product is CAWISGGPLVGELFF.

This clone appeared once. The chain recombines TRBV12-3 or TRBV12-4 with TRBJ2-1; no reliable D call. The V end lost 6 bases, the J end lost 5 bases, and 8 bases lay between the germline ends. The CDR3 covers 12 residues. The CDR3 region has the DNA TGTGCCAGCAGCCGGGTTAACAATGAGCAGTTCTTC. This sequence encodes CASSRVNNEQFF.

This clone was observed a handful of times. J is TRBJ1-2 and V is TRBV29-1, with TRBD1 identical over 12 bases. Looked up from germline, CDR1 is SQVTM and CDR2 is ANQGSEA. The CDR3 is 14 residues long. J was trimmed by 8 bases and V by 0 bases; bases with no gene match: 4. DNA of the CDR3: TGCAGCGTTGAAGAGGGGACAGGGGGCTTCGGCTACACCTTC. This gives the protein CSVEEGTGGFGYTF.

This clone was observed a handful of times. The chain employs TRBV3-1 (or the pseudogene TRBV3-2) and TRBJ2-4; D is unclear. The V and J ends lost 0 bases and 3 bases respectively, with 9 bases between them. Germline V lookup: CDR1 LGHDT, CDR2 YNNKEL (reference sequence). The CDR3 loop spans 15 amino acids. The CDR3: CASSQDPRIKNIQYF. The CDR3 coding sequence is TGTGCCAGCAGCCAAGATCCGAGGATCAAAAACATTCAGTACTTC.

The rearrangement joins TRBV11-2 to TRBJ1-1; 8 nucleotides line up with TRBD1. Germline CDR1 and CDR2: SGHAT and FQNNGV. V lost 6 bases, J lost 8 bases, and 5 bases stayed unmatched. The CDR3 has 12 residues. CDR3 in amino acids: CASRGTGWEAFF. The CDR3 DNA follows: TGTGCCAGCAGGGGGACAGGATGGGAAGCTTTCTTT.